This T cell receptor (beta chain) was identified during a study of tumor and adjacent non-tumor tissue in lung cancer. In the study overall: Histology: about a dozen adenocarcinoma, a couple of squamous cell carcinoma, 1 small cell lung cancer. The patients, 10 men and 5 women, were about 31 to 76 with stage I to III disease. Study observations and caveats: Significantly higher TCR diversity was found in tumor than normal lung.

The library came from three nested PCR rounds adapted from ARM-PCR protocols. TCRdb reanalysed the multiplex PCR reads using MiXCR and keeps one entry per CDR3 protein. The sample has 200,000 to 250,000 distinct CDR3 sequences, approximately 74% seen once. This CDR3 comprises 13 residues. Germline V gene data show CDR1 as SGHNT and CDR2 as YYREEE (reference sequence). Trimming removed 1 base from V and 5 bases from J, with 10 bases in between. With regard to this clonotype: Its antigen is not identified.

This sample's RNA came from whole unsorted tissue. Between August and November 2014, newly diagnosed, chemotherapy-naive lung cancer patients underwent thoracic surgery in China. The genes are TRBV5-4 and TRBJ2-7; the D is unclear. The sequenced sample consisted of lung tumor tissue. The receptor comes from a man between 60 and 70 years old with non-small cell lung cancer. This CDR3 reads CASSLCLLDEQYF. The DNA for the CDR3 is TGTGCCAGCAGCTTGTGTCTGTTGGACGAGCAGTACTTC.